The present T cell receptor beta chain was sequenced within a study of technical replicates of blood from a handful of donors. The junction had 15 bases not matched to a gene; V was cut back by 5 bases and J by 4 bases. The CDR3 totals 18 residues. CDR1 is MDHEN and CDR2 is SYDVKM in the germline V gene. The method was immunoSEQ multiplex PCR; TCRdb's version includes in-frame clones alone and lacks a portion of them. Of fewer than 85,000 clones in the sample, approximately 94% are singletons; the top ten hold less than 0.3%. The sequenced sample was T cells isolated from PBMCs. This sequence was found in a human donor in good health. This chain uses TRBV28 with TRBJ2-2; 8 nucleotides agree with TRBD1. As DNA, the CDR3 is TGTGCCAGCAGTAGACCCCCTCAGGGGGCCCTTCTCACCGGGGAGCTGTTTTTT. Its protein product is CASSRPPQGALLTGELFF. Full variable domain (missing parts from reference TRBV28 and TRBJ2-2): DVKVTQSSRYLVKRTGEKVFLECVQDMDHENMFWYRQDPGLGLRLIYFSYDVKMKEKGDIPEGYSVSREKKERFSLILESASTNQTSMYLCASSRPPQGALLTGELFFGEGSRLTVL.